The 23 T cell receptor beta chains presented below share a single source sample, sequenced in a study of T cell responses to AZD1222 COVID-19 vaccine. Data came from immunoSEQ multiplex PCR; TCRdb stores just in-frame clones and leaves some out. This table holds approximately 150,000 clones, 90% to 95% found once. Sequences were derived from peripheral blood, sampled on day 0 of MenACWY control vaccination. The receptor source for this set is an adult in good health.

The rearrangement joins TRBV19 to TRBJ1-2; D gene uncertain. Germline CDR1 and CDR2: LNHDA and SQIVND (reference sequence). V shed 1 base and J shed 8 bases, with 11 bases lying between them. The CDR3 totals 13 residues. The CDR3, as DNA: TGTGCCAGTAGTATAGGGAGCGCACTGGGCTACACCTTC. Its protein is CASSIGSALGYTF.

This chain connects TRBV6-5 to TRBJ2-3, with D possibly being TRBD2 (6 bases). This CDR3 is built from 15 residues. Trimming took off 6 bases at V and 2 bases at J, with 15 bases between the two ends. Germline-derived CDR1 and CDR2 are MNHEY and SVGAGI. The DNA for the CDR3 is TGTGCCAGCAGAACCGGGACTCGGGACACAGATACGCAGTATTTT. Encoded protein: CASRTGTRDTDTQYF.

V usage is TRBV6-2 or TRBV6-3 and J usage is TRBJ2-3; D gene uncertain. Trimming took off 3 bases at V and 6 bases at J, with 19 bases between the two ends. Germline CDR1 MNHEY, CDR2 SVGEGT. There are 16 residues in the CDR3. CDR3 amino acids: CASSYSSSANGDTQYF. As DNA, the CDR3 is TGTGCCAGCAGTTATTCATCCAGCGCCAATGGGGATACGCAGTATTTT.

The chain carries TRBV5-1 and TRBJ1-3; D may be TRBD1 (6 bases). CDR3 length: 15 amino acids. Trimming removed 4 bases from V and 0 bases from J, with 11 bases in between. The germline V gene encodes CDR1 SGHRS and CDR2 YFSETQ. The CDR3 nucleotides are TGCGCCAGCAGCCTACAAGGGGGCTCTGGAAACACCATATATTTT. Translating it yields CASSLQGGSGNTIYF.

This chain uses TRBV9 with TRBJ1-6; D is perhaps TRBD1 (5 bases). Trimming cost V 3 bases and J 0 bases, with 10 bases left between them. The CDR3 contains 16 residues. In germline, CDR1 is SGDLS, CDR2 YYNGEE. The CDR3 region is CASSEGPSSYNSPLHF. The CDR3 nucleotides are TGTGCCAGCAGCGAGGGGCCAAGCTCCTATAATTCACCCCTCCACTTT.

The chain uses TRBV6-4 and TRBJ1-1, with a possible D match to TRBD1 (6 bases). Trimming took off 0 bases at V and 4 bases at J, with 18 bases between the two ends. The CDR3 spans 17 residues. Germline CDR1 and CDR2: MRHNA and SNTAGT. CDR3 residues: CASSDSGTPRGPTEAFF. CDR3 sequence (DNA): TGTGCCAGCAGTGACTCCGGGACCCCCCGGGGGCCCACTGAAGCTTTCTTT.

In this sample, this clone turned up a few times. The chain links TRBV7-9 to TRBJ2-6; no clear D. Trimming cost V 2 bases and J 0 bases, with 14 bases left between them. The CDR3 sequence is 18 residues long. CDR1 and CDR2 (germline): SEHNR, FQNEAQ (reference sequence). The CDR3: CASSLSFSGSSGANVLTF. The CDR3 coding sequence is TGTGCCAGCAGCTTATCGTTCTCGGGCAGCTCTGGGGCCAACGTCCTGACTTTC. The variable domain in full, with the rest retrieved from reference TRBV7-9 and TRBJ2-6, is DTGVSQNPRHKITKRGQNVTFRCDPISEHNRLYWYRQTLGQGPEFLTYFQNEAQLEKSRLLSDRFSAERPKGSFSTLEIQRTEQGDSAMYLCASSLSFSGSSGANVLTFGAGSRLTVL.

This rearrangement joins TRBV9 to TRBJ2-3; 12 bases line up with TRBD2. CDR1 SGDLS and CDR2 YYNGEE come from the germline V gene. The CDR3 loop spans 18 amino acids. The V gene end was trimmed by 0 bases and the J gene end by 0 bases; junction bases not matched to a gene: 5. Here the CDR3 DNA reads TGTGCCAGCAGCGTAGGACTAGCGGGAGTTGGGAGCACAGATACGCAGTATTTT. It yields the protein CASSVGLAGVGSTDTQYF.

V gene TRBV6-4 combines with J gene TRBJ1-5; D possibly corresponds to TRBD1 (6 bases). The V and J ends lost 8 bases and 6 bases respectively, with 17 bases between them. CDR1 is MRHNA, CDR2 SNTAGT, per germline. The CDR3 loop spans 14 amino acids. The CDR3 sequence is CASAKVQGGQPQHF. The CDR3, as DNA: TGTGCCAGCGCGAAGGTACAGGGCGGTCAGCCCCAGCATTTT.

For this clone: Other nucleotide sequences in the sample specify the same CDR3. The V call is TRBV19, the J call TRBJ2-5; D gene ambiguous. V lost 3 bases and J 2 bases, leaving 1 base between the germline ends. CDR3 length: 11 amino acids. Germline values: CDR1 LNHDA, CDR2 SQIVND (reference sequence). DNA of the CDR3: TGTGCCAGTAGTATTCAAGAGACCCAGTACTTC. As protein: CASSIQETQYF. The full variable domain, completed using reference TRBV19 and TRBJ2-5, is DGGITQSPKYLFRKEGQNVTLSCEQNLNHDAMYWYRQDPGQGLRLIYYSQIVNDFQKGDIAEGYSVSREKKESFPLTVTSAQKNPTAFYLCASSIQETQYFGPGTRLLVL.

The rearrangement uses TRBV13 and TRBJ2-2; D is possibly TRBD1 or TRBD2 (6 bases each). V dropped 6 bases and J dropped 5 bases, with 13 bases sitting between them. The CDR3 length is 14 residues. CDR1 is PRHDT and CDR2 is FYEKMQ in the germline V gene (reference sequence). CDR3 amino acids: CASRRQGTTGELFF. As DNA, the CDR3 is TGTGCCAGCAGGCGGCAGGGGACTACCGGGGAGCTGTTTTTT.

This rearrangement joins TRBV6-6 to TRBJ2-1; 12 bases match TRBD2. This CDR3 contains 15 residues. Trimming cost V 5 bases and J 4 bases; bases outside gene matches: 3. Germline CDR1 is MNHNY and CDR2 is SVGAGI (reference sequence). In DNA, the CDR3 is TGTGCCAGCAGTCTAGCGGGAGGGCCTTACAATGAGCAGTTCTTC. Translation gives CASSLAGGPYNEQFF.

The chain links TRBV4-3 to TRBJ2-7; a weak D match, TRBD1 (6 bases). CDR1 and CDR2 from the germline V gene are LGHNA and YSLEER. The length of the CDR3 is 14 residues. V dropped 0 bases and J dropped 5 bases, with 11 bases sitting between them. CDR3 sequence: CASSQERGSNEQYF. The CDR3 DNA reads TGCGCCAGCAGCCAAGAAAGGGGGTCAAACGAGCAGTACTTC.

This rearrangement joins TRBV7-3 to TRBJ1-6; tentatively, D is TRBD1 (5 bases). The length of the CDR3 is 14 residues. Germline V CDR1 and CDR2: SGHTA, FQGTGA. V lost 3 bases and J lost 10, with 13 bases in between. The DNA for the CDR3 is TGTGCCAGCAGCTTGGGGGAAATAAGCTCACCCCTCCACTTT. As protein: CASSLGEISSPLHF.

V gene TRBV19 combines with J gene TRBJ1-6, with a tentative D call TRBD1 (5 bases). This CDR3 contains 15 residues. Germline assignment: CDR1 LNHDA and CDR2 SQIVND (reference sequence). Deletions cut 7 bases from V and 3 bases from J, with 13 bases between. The chain's CDR3 is CASTPDRGYNSPLHF. The DNA of the CDR3 is TGTGCCAGTACCCCTGACAGAGGCTATAATTCACCCCTCCACTTT.

The chain is built from TRBV3-1 (or the pseudogene TRBV3-2) and TRBJ1-4; a possible D gene is TRBD1 (5 bases). The CDR3 loop spans 16 amino acids. Trimming took 4 bases from V and 7 from J, leaving 19 bases between them. The germline V gene has CDR1 LGHDT and CDR2 YNNKEL (reference sequence). The CDR3 DNA follows: TGTGCCAGCAGCCGCCTCCAGGGCAGCTCCGTTGAAAAACTGTTTTTT. Amino acid sequence: CASSRLQGSSVEKLFF.

The chain employs TRBV27 and TRBJ2-7, with a weak D call TRBD2 (5 bases). V shed 8 bases and J shed 0 bases, with 14 bases lying between them. This CDR3 comprises 14 residues. Germline values: CDR1 MNHEY, CDR2 SMNVEV (reference sequence). CDR3 bases: TGTGCCAGCGGACGGACTTTTTCCTCCTACGAGCAGTACTTC. It encodes CASGRTFSSYEQYF.

Written as DNA, the CDR3 is TGCGCCAGCCGTGAGGGGAGCGGGGATGGGTCCTACGAGCAGTACTTC. It codes for CASREGSGDGSYEQYF. V and J are TRBV5-1 and TRBJ2-7, with 7 bases aligning to TRBD2. This CDR3 contains 16 residues. Per germline, CDR1 SGHRS and CDR2 YFSETQ. V shed 7 bases, J shed 1 base, and the junction held 14 bases outside the gene matches. The full variable domain, completed using reference TRBV5-1 and TRBJ2-7, is KAGVTQTPRYLIKTRGQQVTLSCSPISGHRSVSWYQQTPGQGLQFLFEYFSETQRNKGNFPGRFSGRQFSNSRSEMNVSTLELGDSALYLCASREGSGDGSYEQYFGPGTRLTVT.

This chain links TRBV9 with TRBJ2-7, with D possibly TRBD2 on 5 matching bases. The germline gives CDR1 SGDLS, CDR2 YYNGEE. The CDR3 covers 14 residues. V was shortened by 0 bases and J by 2 bases, with 9 bases between the two germline ends. CDR3: CASSVDPGTYEQYF. The CDR3 nucleotides read TGTGCCAGCAGCGTAGATCCGGGAACCTACGAGCAGTACTTC.

V is TRBV7-3 and J is TRBJ2-1; the D gene is possibly TRBD1 (6 bases). Trimming cost V 5 bases and J 9 bases, with 26 bases left between them. This CDR3 has 17 residues. Per germline, CDR1 SGHTA and CDR2 FQGTGA. DNA for the CDR3: TGTGCCAGCAGCCCCTTGAGGGGGAGCGGATACCGACGTGAGCAGTTCTTC. It translates to CASSPLRGSGYRREQFF.

The CDR3 loop is CASSGQSGRSYNEQFF. The CDR3 nucleotides are TGTGCCAGCAGTGGACAGAGCGGCCGCTCCTACAATGAGCAGTTCTTC. The chain links TRBV27 to TRBJ2-1; a possible D gene is TRBD1 (6 bases). Germline CDR1 is MNHEY and CDR2 is SMNVEV (reference sequence). The germline V and J ends were trimmed by 5 bases and 0 bases, with 14 bases remaining between them. The CDR3 is made up of 16 amino acids.

The V gene is TRBV30, the J gene TRBJ1-1; D is unresolved. The germline V gene encodes CDR1 GTSNPN and CDR2 SVGIG (reference sequence). The V and J ends lost 3 bases and 3 bases respectively, with 8 bases between them. The length of the CDR3 is 12 residues. The CDR3 region is CAWRDWDTEAFF. CDR3 DNA sequence: TGTGCCTGGAGGGATTGGGACACTGAAGCTTTCTTT.

Only one count was recorded for this clone. This rearrangement joins TRBV11-2 to TRBJ1-3; D unresolved. Germline V CDR1 and CDR2: SGHAT, FQNNGV. The ends were cut back, 0 bases at V and 0 bases at J, with 0 bases in the middle. The CDR3 is 13 amino acids. CDR3 nucleotides: TGTGCCAGCAGCTTAGACTCTGGAAACACCATATATTTT. It encodes CASSLDSGNTIYF.